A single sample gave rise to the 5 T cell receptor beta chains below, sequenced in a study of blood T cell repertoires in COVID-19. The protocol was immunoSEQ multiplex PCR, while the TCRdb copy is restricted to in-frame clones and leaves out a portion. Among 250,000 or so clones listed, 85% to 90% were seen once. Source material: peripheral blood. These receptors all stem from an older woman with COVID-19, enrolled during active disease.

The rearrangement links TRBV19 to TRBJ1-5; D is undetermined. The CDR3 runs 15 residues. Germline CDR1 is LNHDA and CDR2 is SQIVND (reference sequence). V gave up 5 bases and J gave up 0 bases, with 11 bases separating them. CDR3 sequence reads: CASSLPRPSNQPQHF. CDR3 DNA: TGTGCCAGTAGTCTTCCGAGGCCTAGCAATCAGCCCCAGCATTTT.

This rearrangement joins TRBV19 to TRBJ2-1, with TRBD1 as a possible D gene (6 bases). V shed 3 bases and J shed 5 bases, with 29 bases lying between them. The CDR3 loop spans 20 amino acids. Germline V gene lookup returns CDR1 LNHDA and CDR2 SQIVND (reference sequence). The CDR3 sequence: CASSILGQGISGLMDNEQFF. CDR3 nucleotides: TGTGCCAGTAGTATTCTTGGGCAGGGGATTTCGGGCTTAATGGACAATGAGCAGTTCTTC.

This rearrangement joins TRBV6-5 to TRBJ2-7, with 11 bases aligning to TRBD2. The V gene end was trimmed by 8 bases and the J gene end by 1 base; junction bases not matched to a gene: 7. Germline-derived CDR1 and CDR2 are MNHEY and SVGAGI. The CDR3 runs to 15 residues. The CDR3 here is CASGLAGGLSYEQYF. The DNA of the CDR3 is TGTGCCAGCGGTCTAGCGGGAGGCCTATCCTACGAGCAGTACTTC.

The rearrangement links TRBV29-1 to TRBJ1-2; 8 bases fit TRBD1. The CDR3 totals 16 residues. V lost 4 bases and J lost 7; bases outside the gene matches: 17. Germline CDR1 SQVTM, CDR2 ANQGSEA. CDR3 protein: CSVGPRLRGQDVGYTF. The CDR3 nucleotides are TGCAGCGTTGGCCCCCGCCTAAGGGGACAGGATGTTGGCTACACCTTC.

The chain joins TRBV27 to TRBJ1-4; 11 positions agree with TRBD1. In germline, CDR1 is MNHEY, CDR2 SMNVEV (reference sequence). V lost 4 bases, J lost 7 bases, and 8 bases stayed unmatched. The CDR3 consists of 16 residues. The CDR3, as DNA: TGTGCCAGCAGTTCCCCCACCGGGACAGGGGGTGAAAAACTGTTTTTT. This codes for CASSSPTGTGGEKLFF.